The 27 T cell receptor beta chains given below trace back to one sample, sequenced in a study of cytomegalovirus exposure and HLA in healthy donors. 60 Vbeta and 13 Jbeta primers were used in PCR. Repertoires were generated with immunoSEQ multiplex PCR, while TCRdb's copy carries only in-frame clones and drops some. The repertoire includes about 130,000 clones, approximately 82% of them detected once, and 2.5% to 3.5% sits in the top ten. Sequencing was performed on PBMCs. These receptor sequences come from a boy younger than 10 in good health and CMV-seronegative.

The V call is TRBV30, the J call TRBJ1-1; TRBD1 is a possible D gene (6 bases). Between the trimmed V and J ends, which lost 0 bases and 8 bases, there was a span of 16 bases. The CDR3 runs to 14 residues. Germline assignment: CDR1 GTSNPN and CDR2 SVGIG (reference sequence). Here the CDR3 reads CAWSVGGAEREAFF. CDR3 in DNA: TGTGCCTGGAGTGTTGGGGGGGCGGAAAGAGAAGCTTTCTTT.

This chain joins TRBV6-6 and TRBJ2-3; TRBD1 is a possible D gene (5 bases). The CDR3 runs to 16 residues. V lost 8 bases to trimming and J lost 0 bases, with 18 bases between them. The germline V gene encodes CDR1 MNHNY and CDR2 SVGAGI (reference sequence). CDR3 nucleotides: TGTGCCAGCGCATGGGGCACGCAAACTAGCACAGATACGCAGTATTTT. Amino acid sequence: CASAWGTQTSTDTQYF.

V gene TRBV6-1 combines with J gene TRBJ1-5; D is unresolved. The germline gives CDR1 MNHNS, CDR2 SASEGT. V shed 1 base and J shed 8 bases, with 12 bases lying between them. CDR3 length: 14 amino acids. DNA of the CDR3: TGTGCCAGCAGTGAAGGTGGGGAGACGGAGCCCCAGCATTTT. This translates into CASSEGGETEPQHF.

DNA of the CDR3: TGTGCCAGCAGTGAACCGGGAGGGACCTACAATGAGCAGTTCTTC. Protein product: CASSEPGGTYNEQFF. V is TRBV6-1 and J is TRBJ2-1; 8 bases match TRBD2. Unmatched junction bases numbered 2, after V lost 2 bases and J lost 2 bases. Germline assignment: CDR1 MNHNS and CDR2 SASEGT. The CDR3 totals 15 residues.

The chain links TRBV11-3 to TRBJ2-1; 8 nucleotides agree with TRBD2. Per the germline V gene, CDR1 is SGHNT and CDR2 is YENEEA. The J segment lost 3 bases and the V segment lost 3 bases, leaving 4 bases of the junction unmatched. The CDR3 is made up of 15 amino acids. CDR3 amino acids: CASSFTSGDYNEQFF. CDR3 sequence (DNA): TGTGCCAGCAGCTTTACTAGCGGCGACTACAATGAGCAGTTCTTC.

The CDR3 loop is CSVEGTEKNIQYF. The CDR3 coding sequence is TGCAGCGTTGAGGGGACAGAGAAAAACATTCAGTACTTC. V gene TRBV29-1 combines with J gene TRBJ2-4; TRBD1 matches at 7 bases. V trimming: 3 bases; J trimming: 4 bases; junction bases outside the gene matches: 3. The CDR3 has 13 amino acids. From germline, CDR1 is SQVTM and CDR2 ANQGSEA.

The CDR3 DNA is TGCGCCAGCAGCTTGGAGCCCCAGGACACACTATCCTACGAGCAGTACTTC. Translating it yields CASSLEPQDTLSYEQYF. The V and J genes are TRBV5-1 and TRBJ2-7; D perhaps matches TRBD1 (5 bases). CDR1 is SGHRS, CDR2 YFSETQ, per germline. CDR3 length equals 17 residues. Trimming pared 0 bases from V and 1 base from J, leaving 17 bases between.

In its sample, this clone was seen a few times. The CDR3 sequence is CASTKNARLPPAGKAFF. CDR3 sequence (DNA): TGTGCCAGCACCAAAAATGCCCGCCTCCCGCCGGCGGGGAAAGCTTTCTTT. The rearrangement links TRBV25-1 to TRBJ1-1; D not resolved. Deletions cut 7 bases from V and 9 bases from J, with 30 bases between. Looked up from germline, CDR1 is MGHDK and CDR2 is SYGVNS. The CDR3 spans 17 residues.

The V and J genes are TRBV7-9 and TRBJ2-3, with 7 bases aligning to TRBD2. The CDR3 is made up of 17 amino acids. Germline CDR1 is SEHNR and CDR2 is FQNEAQ (reference sequence). Trimming took 4 bases from V and 2 from J; bases not matched to a gene: 12. The CDR3 region has the DNA TGTGCCAGCAGCTCCCATATAATGGGAGGGGCCACAGATACGCAGTATTTT. This gives the protein CASSSHIMGGATDTQYF.

The chain combines TRBV2 with TRBJ1-4, with TRBD1 identical over 11 bases. This CDR3 region has 16 residues. V shed 7 bases, J shed 2 bases, and the junction held 6 bases outside the gene matches. The germline V gene has CDR1 SNHLY and CDR2 FYNNEI. The CDR3 here is CASTRDRGTTNEKLFF. DNA of the CDR3: TGTGCCAGCACCCGGGACAGGGGGACGACTAATGAAAAACTGTTTTTT. The full variable domain, completed using reference TRBV2 and TRBJ1-4, is EPEVTQTPSHQVTQMGQEVILRCVPISNHLYFYWYRQILGQKVEFLVSFYNNEISEKSEIFDDQFSVERPDGSNFTLKIRSTKLEDSAMYFCASTRDRGTTNEKLFFGSGTQLSVL.

This clone turned up a few times. J is TRBJ2-3 and V is TRBV7-3, with 11 bases matching TRBD1. Germline CDR1 is SGHTA and CDR2 is FQGTGA. The CDR3 has 14 amino acids. V lost 6 bases and J lost 6; bases outside the gene matches: 5. CDR3: CASSSDRGRDTQYF. For the CDR3, the DNA is TGTGCCAGCAGTTCGGACAGGGGGCGGGATACGCAGTATTTT.

The chain uses TRBV6-5 and TRBJ2-7; 14 nucleotides line up with TRBD2. The CDR3 has 15 amino acids. Germline V gene data show CDR1 as MNHEY and CDR2 as SVGAGI. Unmatched junction bases numbered 8, after V lost 6 bases and J lost 7 bases. The CDR3 nucleotides read TGTGCCAGCAGACGACTAGCGGGGGGGTCGGGGGAGCAGTACTTC. Translation gives CASRRLAGGSGEQYF.

The V call is TRBV15, the J call TRBJ2-7; D gene unclear. The CDR3 covers 10 residues. Germline CDR1 and CDR2: LNHNV and YYDKDF (reference sequence). CDR3 residues: CATSRDCIRV. The CDR3 region has the DNA TGTGCCACCAGCAGAGATTGTATACGAGTC.

There are a few counts of this clone. CDR3 loop: CSVEKGLTEAFF. CDR3 sequence (DNA): TGCAGCGTTGAAAAGGGGCTCACTGAAGCTTTCTTT. The chain recombines TRBV29-1 with TRBJ1-1; D might be TRBD1 (5 bases). Trimming took 2 bases from V and 4 from J, leaving 8 bases between them. The CDR3 consists of 12 residues. The germline CDR1 and CDR2 sequences are SQVTM and ANQGSEA.

There are a few counts of this clone. The rearrangement joins TRBV5-4 to TRBJ1-1; D remains ambiguous. Germline V gene sequence: CDR1 SGHNT, CDR2 YYREEE (reference sequence). This CDR3 is built from 15 residues. Deletions cut 4 bases from V and 4 bases from J, with 17 bases between. CDR3 nucleotides: TGTGCCAGCAGCCTCCGGGGAGGGCGGGGCACTGAAGCTTTCTTT. This translates into CASSLRGGRGTEAFF.

V usage is TRBV2 and J usage is TRBJ2-1; TRBD2 agrees at 11 bases. This CDR3 has 14 residues. J gave up 7 bases and V 7 bases, and 6 bases lay outside the gene matches. Germline V gene lookup returns CDR1 SNHLY and CDR2 FYNNEI. The CDR3 DNA follows: TGTGCCAGCAAGGGACTAGCGGACGGGAATGAGCAGTTCTTC. This sequence encodes CASKGLADGNEQFF.

This clone has a handful of counts. This chain connects TRBV27 to TRBJ1-2, with 7 bases matching TRBD1. Germline lookup yields CDR1 MNHEY and CDR2 SMNVEV (reference sequence). The CDR3 consists of 14 residues. V gave up 2 bases and J gave up 2 bases; unmatched junction bases: 2. The CDR3 protein is CASSLTGQNYGYTF. In DNA form, the CDR3 reads TGTGCCAGCAGTTTAACGGGACAGAACTATGGCTACACCTTC.

The J gene is TRBJ2-1, the V gene TRBV10-3; 11 bases are a match to TRBD1. With 3 bases clipped from V and 9 bases from J, the junction kept 10 bases outside the gene matches. CDR1 and CDR2 from the germline V gene are ENHRY and SYGVKD. The CDR3 runs to 16 residues. The CDR3 bases are TGTGCCATCAGTGACTACCGGGACAGGGGGAACGGTGAGCAGTTCTTC. This encodes CAISDYRDRGNGEQFF.

The chain couples TRBV30 to TRBJ1-1; D not resolved. The CDR3 contains 14 residues. Trimming pared 0 bases from V and 2 bases from J, leaving 10 bases between. Germline CDR1 reads GTSNPN; CDR2 reads SVGIG (reference sequence). For the CDR3, the DNA is TGTGCCTGGAGTGTCGACGGGGATAACACTGAAGCTTTCTTT. Protein: CAWSVDGDNTEAFF.

This clone came up a few times. This chain uses TRBV5-1 with TRBJ2-2; no firm D call. Germline CDR1 SGHRS, CDR2 YFSETQ. V lost 6 bases and J lost 1, with 4 bases in between. CDR3 length equals 12 residues. DNA for the CDR3: TGCGCCAGCACTCGGAACACCGGGGAGCTGTTTTTT. Protein sequence: CASTRNTGELFF.

This chain joins TRBV5-1 and TRBJ2-3; 10 positions match TRBD2. The CDR3 is 16 amino acids. The germline V gene encodes CDR1 SGHRS and CDR2 YFSETQ. The J segment lost 4 bases and the V segment lost 0 bases, leaving 5 bases of the junction unmatched. The chain's CDR3 is CASSLVKAGGADTQYF. For the CDR3, the DNA is TGCGCCAGCAGCTTGGTAAAAGCGGGAGGGGCAGATACGCAGTATTTT.

The chain combines TRBV15 with TRBJ2-3, with 8 bases matching TRBD2. J gave up 5 bases and V 1 base, and 8 bases lay outside the gene matches. CDR1 and CDR2 from the germline V gene are LNHNV and YYDKDF (reference sequence). The CDR3 is made up of 16 amino acids. CDR3 nucleotide sequence: TGTGCCACCAGCAGAGTGGCGGGAGGCGGGGGAGATACGCAGTATTTT. Translating gives CATSRVAGGGGDTQYF.

The chain employs TRBV4-3 and TRBJ2-3; the match to TRBD2 covers 9 bases. Germline lookup yields CDR1 LGHNA and CDR2 YSLEER. The CDR3 has 18 amino acids. The V gene end was trimmed by 0 bases and the J gene end by 0 bases; junction bases not matched to a gene: 7. Here the CDR3 DNA reads TGCGCCAGCAGCCAAGAGGGGGCTAGCGGGGACAGCACAGATACGCAGTATTTT. Amino acids: CASSQEGASGDSTDTQYF.

The V call is TRBV6-1, the J call TRBJ2-7; D is possibly TRBD1 (5 bases). This CDR3 comprises 15 residues. V shed 4 bases and J shed 3 bases, with 16 bases lying between them. Germline V gene sequence: CDR1 MNHNS, CDR2 SASEGT. The CDR3 loop is CASSGGRRVRYEQYF. In DNA, the CDR3 is TGTGCCAGCAGTGGGGGCCGACGGGTCCGCTACGAGCAGTACTTC.

The chain couples TRBV5-1 to TRBJ2-2; a possible D gene is TRBD1 (6 bases). The CDR3 contains 16 residues. CDR1 and CDR2 from the germline V gene are SGHRS and YFSETQ. V lost 7 bases, J lost 1 base, and 17 bases lay in between. CDR3 sequence reads: CASGITGLENTGELFF. The CDR3 coding sequence is TGCGCCAGCGGGATCACAGGGCTGGAGAACACCGGGGAGCTGTTTTTT. Filled out from reference TRBV5-1 and TRBJ2-2, the complete variable domain reads KAGVTQTPRYLIKTRGQQVTLSCSPISGHRSVSWYQQTPGQGLQFLFEYFSETQRNKGNFPGRFSGRQFSNSRSEMNVSTLELGDSALYLCASGITGLENTGELFFGEGSRLTVL.

V is TRBV2 and J is TRBJ1-2, with D possibly being TRBD1 (5 bases). The germline gives CDR1 SNHLY, CDR2 FYNNEI. This CDR3 has 13 residues. Trimming removed 5 bases at V and 6 bases at J, with 13 bases between. In nucleotides, the CDR3 is TGTGCCAGCAGTACCGACAGAATGAATGGCTACACCTTC. Amino acids: CASSTDRMNGYTF.

The chain is built from TRBV4-1 and TRBJ2-1; possibly TRBD1 for D (5 bases). Trimming took 1 base from V and 4 from J, leaving 20 bases between them. Germline loops: CDR1 MGHRA, CDR2 YSYEKL. This CDR3 is 18 amino acids long. The CDR3 protein is CASSQGGLRLSEYNEQFF. The CDR3, as DNA: TGCGCCAGCAGCCAAGGGGGCCTTCGACTGTCTGAGTACAATGAGCAGTTCTTC.